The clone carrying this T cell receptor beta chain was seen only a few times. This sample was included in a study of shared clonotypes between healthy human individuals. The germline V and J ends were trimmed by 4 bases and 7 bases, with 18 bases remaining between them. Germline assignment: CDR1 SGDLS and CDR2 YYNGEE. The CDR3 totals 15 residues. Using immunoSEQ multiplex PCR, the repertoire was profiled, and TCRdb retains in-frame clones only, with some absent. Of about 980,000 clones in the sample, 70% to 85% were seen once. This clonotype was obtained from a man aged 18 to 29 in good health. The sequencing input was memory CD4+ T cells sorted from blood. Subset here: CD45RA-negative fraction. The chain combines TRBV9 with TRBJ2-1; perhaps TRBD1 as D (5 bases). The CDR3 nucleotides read TGTGCCAGCAGCCCACACATCCAGGGATCGAATGAGCAGTTCTTC. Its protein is CASSPHIQGSNEQFF.